This T cell receptor (beta chain) emerged from a study of blood T cell repertoires in COVID-19. Whole-study context: PBMCs, B-cell-depleted T cells, or T cells were the source of the cDNA or gDNA that made up the material.

The method was immunoSEQ multiplex PCR; TCRdb's version includes in-frame clones alone and lacks a portion of them. The sample yields hundreds of thousands of clones, approximately 92% seen once. Germline lookup yields CDR1 MNHEY and CDR2 SVGAGI. V lost 2 bases and J lost 0, with 4 bases in between. The CDR3 is 14 amino acids. V gene TRBV6-5 combines with J gene TRBJ2-2; the D is unclear. Sequenced: PBMCs or T cells enriched from blood (not recorded which). The source is a woman between 18 and 30 years old who had recovered from COVID-19. CDR3 in DNA: TGTGCCAGCAGTTACCGTCCGAACACCGGGGAGCTGTTTTTT. It codes for CASSYRPNTGELFF.